Listed below are T cell receptor beta chains from one sample, sequenced in a study of T cells after posttransplantation cyclophosphamide. TCRdb's table, derived via immunoSEQ multiplex PCR, lists solely in-frame clones and lacks some. The data list 20,000 to 30,000 clones, none observed once; around 4% falls to the top ten. Sequencing used PBMCs. The receptors originated from a woman in her forties or fifties in good health, CMV-negative, and a related stem cell transplant donor. Each CDR3 is given with its conserved first and last residue. A D gene is named only where the DNA matches it firmly. Clone size reads once, few, many, or a class if the clone is expanded.

J gene	D gene	clone size	V gene	CDR3 protein	CDR3 DNA
TRBJ2-5	TRBD2	many	TRBV5-1	CASSSPRIGGGETQYF	TGCGCCAGCAGCTCCCCCCGGATCGGGGGGGGAGAGACCCAGTACTTC
TRBJ1-3	TRBD1	many	TRBV7-6	CASSTRQGNSGNTIYF	TGTGCCAGCAGCACCCGACAGGGAAATTCTGGAAACACCATATATTTT
TRBJ2-1	.	many	TRBV2	CAGRQALGQFF	TGTGCCGGAAGACAGGCGCTCGGGCAGTTCTTC
TRBJ2-2	.	medium-sized	TRBV4-2	CASSQVGDSKAGELFF	TGTGCCAGCAGCCAAGTCGGGGACTCGAAGGCCGGGGAGCTGTTTTTT
TRBJ1-1	TRBD1	many	TRBV5-4	CASSFNTGASTEAFF	TGTGCCAGCAGCTTTAACACAGGGGCTAGCACTGAAGCTTTCTTT
TRBJ2-7	.	many	TRBV23-1	CASRTPGAGLQYF	TGCGCCAGCAGGACCCCAGGGGCCGGGCTGCAGTACTTC
TRBJ1-6	.	many	TRBV28	CASSPAGGRGGGSPLHF	TGTGCCAGCAGTCCAGCGGGGGGGAGGGGAGGCGGGTCACCCCTCCACTTT
TRBJ2-7	TRBD1	many	TRBV27	CASSHRDRFYEQYF	TGTGCCAGCAGCCACCGGGACAGGTTCTACGAGCAGTACTTC
TRBJ1-1	.	many	TRBV12-5	CASGLAAKGGGYGAFF	TGTGCTAGTGGTTTGGCGGCTAAGGGAGGGGGATACGGAGCTTTCTTT
TRBJ2-7	.	many	TRBV18	CASSYSPPRGSYEQYF	TGTGCCAGCTCCTATTCCCCCCCTCGGGGTTCCTACGAGCAGTACTTC
TRBJ1-1	.	many	TRBV6-5	CASCAHENTEAFF	TGTGCCAGCTGTGCACACGAGAACACTGAAGCTTTCTTT
TRBJ1-5	TRBD1	many	TRBV10-3	CAISGTGTGGIQPQHF	TGTGCCATCAGCGGCACCGGGACAGGGGGCATTCAGCCCCAGCATTTT
TRBJ2-3	TRBD1	many	TRBV5-1	CASSSMTGGSTDTQYF	TGCGCCAGCAGCTCGATGACAGGGGGGTCCACAGATACGCAGTATTTT
TRBJ2-1	.	many	TRBV19	CASSLGRLGGYNEQFF	TGTGCCAGTAGTTTGGGACGCCTGGGAGGTTACAATGAGCAGTTCTTC
TRBJ2-7	.	many	TRBV19	CASSISLATTSYEQYF	TGTGCCAGTAGTATTTCTCTAGCGACTACCTCCTACGAGCAGTACTTC
TRBJ1-5	TRBD1	many	TRBV7-8	CASSQRQGDGQPQHF	TGTGCCAGCAGTCAAAGACAGGGGGACGGTCAGCCCCAGCATTTT
TRBJ2-7	.	many	TRBV2	CASSVDRQNEQYF	TGTGCCAGCAGTGTCGACAGGCAAAACGAGCAGTACTTC
TRBJ1-1	.	many	TRBV29-1	CSVRRVTGTFF	TGCAGCGTTCGGAGGGTCACCGGGACTTTCTTT
TRBJ1-6	.	many	TRBV2	CASRVGGSHSSPLHF	TGTGCCAGCAGGGTAGGAGGGTCTCATAGTTCACCCCTCCACTTT
TRBJ2-4	TRBD2	many	TRBV13	CASSPIYKRGGQDIQYF	TGTGCCAGCAGCCCTATATATAAGCGGGGGGGCCAGGACATTCAGTACTTC
TRBJ2-5	TRBD2	many	TRBV7-3	CASSLTSGVQETQYF	TGTGCCAGCAGCTTAACTAGCGGGGTACAAGAGACCCAGTACTTC
TRBJ2-5	TRBD1	many	TRBV6-5	CASSSTRTGEWETQYF	TGTGCCAGCAGTTCTACTCGGACAGGCGAATGGGAGACCCAGTACTTC
TRBJ1-5	.	many	TRBV19	CASSMSGNQPQHF	TGTGCCAGTAGTATGAGTGGCAATCAGCCCCAGCATTTT
TRBJ2-2	TRBD2	medium-sized	TRBV6-6	CASSILSGGNTGELFF	TGTGCCAGCAGCATATTGAGCGGGGGGAACACCGGGGAGCTGTTTTTT
TRBJ2-3	TRBD2	many	TRBV18	CASSPSITGLAGRTDTQYF	TGTGCCAGCTCACCAAGTATTACAGGACTAGCGGGGCGCACAGATACGCAGTATTTT
TRBJ1-2	TRBD1	many	TRBV6-1	CASRTGQDYGYTF	TGTGCCAGCAGGACAGGACAGGACTATGGCTACACCTTC
TRBJ2-6	TRBD1	many	TRBV2	CASSTSRDRAGANVLTF	TGTGCCAGCAGTACGTCCCGGGACAGGGCTGGGGCCAACGTCCTGACTTTC
TRBJ1-1	TRBD1	many	TRBV18	CASSAGGLGNTEAFF	TGTGCCAGCTCAGCAGGGGGACTGGGAAACACTGAAGCTTTCTTT
TRBJ1-6	.	many	TRBV5-6	CASSFRGGRSYNSPLHF	TGTGCCAGCAGCTTCCGGGGGGGAAGGTCCTATAATTCACCCCTCCACTTT
TRBJ1-1	TRBD1	many	TRBV27	CASSFFDRAEAFF	TGTGCCAGCAGTTTTTTTGACAGGGCTGAAGCTTTCTTT
TRBJ2-1	TRBD2	many	TRBV5-6	CASSSTTSGRPNEQFF	TGTGCCAGCAGCTCTACGACTAGCGGGAGACCAAATGAGCAGTTCTTC
TRBJ2-2	TRBD1	many	TRBV27	CASSLEWYRGNTGELFF	TGTGCCAGCAGTTTAGAGTGGTACAGGGGGAACACCGGGGAGCTGTTTTTT
TRBJ2-7	TRBD1	many	TRBV28	CASSYPSGQAHEQYF	TGTGCCAGCAGTTACCCTTCTGGACAGGCCCACGAGCAGTACTTC
TRBJ1-2	.	many	TRBV30	CAWSVRGSAGYTF	TGTGCCTGGAGTGTACGAGGATCAGCTGGCTACACCTTC
TRBJ2-6	.	many	TRBV5-6	CASSWDTSGANVLTF	TGTGCCAGCAGCTGGGACACCTCTGGGGCCAACGTCCTGACTTTC
TRBJ2-7	TRBD1	many	TRBV6-1	CASSERGQVMGQYF	TGTGCCAGCAGTGAAAGGGGACAGGTAATGGGGCAGTACTTC
TRBJ2-1	.	many	TRBV2	CAKTLNREGTYNEQFF	TGTGCCAAAACCCTGAACAGGGAAGGTACCTACAATGAGCAGTTCTTC
TRBJ2-3	TRBD2	many	TRBV2	CASGLAGVGDTQYF	TGTGCCAGCGGACTAGCGGGAGTTGGAGATACGCAGTATTTT
TRBJ1-5	.	many	TRBV19	CASSIGRSPSNQPQHF	TGTGCCAGTAGTATAGGTCGGAGTCCTAGCAATCAGCCCCAGCATTTT
TRBJ1-4	TRBD1	many	TRBV7-8	CASSIRDSLNEKLFF	TGTGCCAGCAGCATACGGGACAGTCTTAATGAAAAACTGTTTTTT
TRBJ2-7	.	many	TRBV19	CASSIYGGGVGYEQYF	TGTGCCAGTAGTATATATGGGGGAGGTGTCGGCTACGAGCAGTACTTC
TRBJ1-1	TRBD1	many	TRBV20-1	CSAHRGFF	TGCAGTGCACACAGGGGTTTCTTT
TRBJ1-1	.	many	TRBV2	CASRVRRADTEAFF	TGTGCCAGCAGAGTCCGGAGGGCGGACACTGAAGCTTTCTTT
TRBJ2-1	.	many	TRBV1	CTSSQDLVYNEQFF	TGCACCAGCAGCCAAGATTTAGTCTACAATGAGCAGTTCTTC
TRBJ1-1	TRBD1	few	TRBV6-1	CASSSPGQGNTEAFF	TGTGCCAGCAGTTCCCCGGGACAGGGGAACACTGAAGCTTTCTTT
TRBJ2-3	.	many	TRBV12-5	CASGLLSDTQYF	TGTGCTAGTGGTCTCTTATCAGATACGCAGTATTTT
TRBJ2-5	TRBD1	many	TRBV18	CASSKDRGFETQYF	TGTGCCAGCTCAAAGGACAGGGGGTTCGAGACCCAGTACTTC